Below, 3 T cell receptor beta chains from the same sample are listed, as sequenced in a study of blood T cell repertoires in COVID-19. Clones were sequenced by immunoSEQ multiplex PCR, and TCRdb holds only the in-frame ones, with some missing. This sample has hundreds of thousands of clones, with roughly 80% found just once. The sequenced sample consisted of PBMCs or T cells enriched from blood (not recorded which). The source of these receptors is a woman aged 50 to 65 who had been exposed to COVID-19.

This clone was counted a single time. J is TRBJ1-2 and V is TRBV7-8; a possible D gene is TRBD1 (5 bases). The V and J ends lost 5 bases and 5 bases respectively, with 21 bases between them. The CDR3 extends over 16 amino acids. Germline values: CDR1 SGHVS, CDR2 FQNEAQ. As DNA, the CDR3 is TGTGCCAGCAGCCAGGGATCTGGCAGGGCCTTATATGGCTACACCTTC. As protein: CASSQGSGRALYGYTF. The full variable domain, completed using reference TRBV7-8 and TRBJ1-2, is GAGVSQSPRYKVAKRGQDVALRCDPISGHVSLFWYQQALGQGPEFLTYFQNEAQLDKSGLPSDRFFAERPEGSVSTLKIQRTQQEDSAVYLCASSQGSGRALYGYTFGSGTRLTVV.

This clone was recorded only once. The J gene is TRBJ1-2, the V gene TRBV11-2; a weak D match, TRBD1 (6 bases). This CDR3 has 15 amino acids. Trimming took 0 bases from V and 0 from J, leaving 8 bases between them. The V gene's germline CDR1 is SGHAT and CDR2 FQNNGV. In nucleotides, the CDR3 is TGTGCCAGCAGCTTAGAAAAGGGGGCTAACTATGGCTACACCTTC. As protein: CASSLEKGANYGYTF.

CDR3 amino acids: CASSPYSVRGEEKLFF. The CDR3 DNA is TGTGCCAGCAGCCCCTACTCCGTCAGGGGCGAGGAAAAACTGTTTTTT. V gene TRBV11-2 combines with J gene TRBJ1-4; D might be TRBD1 (6 bases). Germline lookup yields CDR1 SGHAT and CDR2 FQNNGV. The CDR3 is 16 amino acids. V was cut by 5 bases and J by 8 bases, with 21 bases left in between.